Listed here is a single TCR beta chain. The target antigen is unknown. The sample originates from a study of cytomegalovirus exposure and HLA in healthy donors. 13 Jbeta primers and 60 Vbeta primers were used for the PCR. The repertoire was sequenced with immunoSEQ multiplex PCR; TCRdb's copy has only in-frame clones and lacks some. The sample yields 95,000 to 150,000 clones, over 70% seen once. Study-level findings and limits: The Asian-associated ancestry cluster reportedly had fewer N-insertions than the roughly 670-donor mean in a later analysis.

Looked up from germline, CDR1 is SGHAT and CDR2 is FQNNGV. The CDR3 is 16 amino acids. V lost 1 base to trimming and J lost 4 bases; unmatched junction nucleotides: 8. The TCR sequence derives from a female donor in good health and CMV-seropositive. The sample was PBMCs. The genes are TRBV11-2 and TRBJ2-7, with 9 bases that match TRBD1. The CDR3 sequence is CASSLGPGQGQYEQYF. Written as DNA, the CDR3 is TGTGCCAGCAGCTTAGGCCCCGGACAGGGGCAATACGAGCAGTACTTC.